Listed here is a single TCR beta chain. The antigen is unknown. Using its own MiXCR run on the RT-PCR reads, TCRdb lists one record per CDR3 protein. The sample holds hundreds of thousands of distinct CDR3 sequences, 12% seen once. The entry originates in a study of response to subunit inactivated influenza vaccine. Study-level points and caveats: The authors suggested that every seasonal influenza vaccination recruits few new T cells.

Germline CDR1 is KGHSH and CDR2 is LQKENI. The V gene lost 2 bases and the J gene lost 1 base, with 9 bases spanning the gap. The CDR3 runs 14 residues. The chain carries TRBV18 and TRBJ2-7; D gene unclear. The source is a middle-aged man who received an inactivated influenza vaccine. The specimen comprised PBMCs from blood, sampled on the day of vaccination. CDR3 sequence: CASSPEIVSYEQYF. Written as DNA, the CDR3 is TGTGCCAGCTCACCAGAAATAGTATCCTACGAGCAGTACTTC.